Listed below are T cell receptor beta chains from one sample, sequenced in a study of CD8 T cells in Susac syndrome. TCRdb reanalysed the immunoSEQ multiplex PCR reads using MiXCR and keeps one entry per CDR3 protein. This table has approximately 190,000 distinct CDR3 sequences, approximately 95% appearing once. The sequenced material came from CD8+ T cells from PBMCs. The receptors derive from a human donor with Susac syndrome. Each CDR3 is given with its conserved first and last residue. D genes are given only for firm matches. The listing skips clone size in some rows; elsewhere it reads once, few, many or a size class.

TRBV30	-	TRBD1	TRBJ1-1	CAYDRGDTEAFF	TGTGCCTACGACAGGGGAGACACTGAAGCTTTCTTT
TRBV9	-	TRBD1	TRBJ1-5	CASSGQGFNQPQHF	TGTGCCAGCAGCGGACAGGGATTCAATCAGCCCCAGCATTTT
TRBV7-8	-	TRBD2	TRBJ2-1	CASSFTASGIYNEQFF	TGTGCCAGCAGCTTCACAGCTAGCGGGATATACAATGAGCAGTTCTTC
TRBV20-1	-	TRBD2	TRBJ2-1	CSAGGLADSYNEQFF	TGCAGTGCTGGGGGACTAGCGGACTCCTACAATGAGCAGTTCTTC
TRBV7-9	-	TRBD1	TRBJ1-5	CASSHEQGSNQPQHF	TGTGCCAGCAGCCATGAACAGGGGAGCAATCAGCCCCAGCATTTT
TRBV13	-	-	TRBJ1-2	CASSLGTWTSYDGYTF	TGTGCCAGCAGCTTAGGAACGTGGACTAGTTACGATGGCTACACCTTC
TRBV27	-	-	TRBJ2-2	CASSWGTGELFF	TGTGCCAGCAGTTGGGGCACCGGGGAGCTGTTTTTT
TRBV6-5	-	-	TRBJ1-2	CASSYPGGGSDGYTF	TGTGCCAGCAGTTACCCCGGGGGGGGGAGCGATGGCTACACCTTC
TRBV7-9	-	TRBD1	TRBJ2-3	CASSPRKQGDQDTQYF	TGTGCCAGCAGCCCGAGAAAACAGGGGGACCAAGATACGCAGTATTTT
TRBV30	-	-	TRBJ1-2	CAWEGLVRYGYTF	TGTGCCTGGGAGGGGCTCGTACGCTATGGCTACACCTTC
TRBV12-3/TRBV12-4	-	TRBD1	TRBJ2-2	CASSSRQGDTGELFF	TGTGCCAGCAGTTCCCGACAGGGGGACACCGGGGAGCTGTTTTTT
TRBV6-5	once	TRBD2	TRBJ2-7	CASTLTSGGYYEQYF	TGTGCCAGCACCTTGACTAGCGGGGGGTACTACGAGCAGTACTTC
TRBV12-3/TRBV12-4	-	-	TRBJ1-5	CASSSEGVLGQPQHF	TGTGCCAGCAGTTCAGAGGGGGTTTTGGGTCAGCCCCAGCATTTT